This T cell receptor beta chain is from a study of T cell repertoires in cytomegalovirus infection. Study details: Alongside well-studied HLA-B-restricted CMV epitopes, recently identified HLA-C-restricted CMV epitopes were also used. Through public TCR beta signatures, both CMV infection and matching HLA type were indicated. Overall study findings and caveats: HLA-C-restricted CMV clonotypes gave the most frequent clonotype in two of eight donors. Of the TCR beta families, the public ones yielded a cumulative frequency that identified carriers of CMV plus the relevant HLA.

Comment on this clonotype: Its antigen is undetermined.

The CDR3 extends over 16 amino acids. The V gene's germline CDR1 is SEHNR and CDR2 FQNEAQ (reference sequence). V was trimmed by 5 bases and J by 5 bases, leaving 18 bases between them. TCRdb reprocessed the reads with MiXCR, giving one entry per CDR3 protein. Here the sample spans around 540,000 distinct CDR3 sequences, roughly 34% being singletons. This material consisted of cultured PBMCs, taken from culture after CMV antigen stimulation. This chain links TRBV7-9 with TRBJ2-2; D may be TRBD1 (5 bases). The clonotype comes from a human donor in good health (CMV status not recorded). Some clones in this sample may be carry-over from other donors' samples. As DNA, the CDR3 is TGTGCCAGCAGCCCGAGGATAGGGGCGCGGACCGGGGAGCTGTTTTTT. Translation: CASSPRIGARTGELFF.